This TCR beta chain originates from a study of PD-1 blockade in classical Hodgkin lymphoma. Whole-study findings and limits: Factors driving the repertoire differences, possibly disease activity or prior therapy, remain undefined. A reduction in baseline TCR diversity was reportedly seen in newly diagnosed patients relative to healthy donors.

As regards this clone: Its specificity is not known.

Sequenced by immunoSEQ multiplex PCR; TCRdb stores in-frame clones only, minus some. This sample carries roughly 70,000 clones, 93% of them seen once, and the ten largest clones take less than 3.5%. Trimming stripped 7 bases from V and 4 bases from J, with 17 bases between. This CDR3 spans 15 amino acids. From germline, CDR1 is MNHNY and CDR2 SVGAGI (reference sequence). As to time point: newly diagnosed, previously untreated cHL patient sample. The authors compared against newly diagnosed, untreated classical Hodgkin lymphoma PBMCs. This chain uses TRBV6-6 with TRBJ1-3; D not resolved. The receptor comes from a human donor with classical Hodgkin lymphoma. Source material: peripheral blood mononuclear cells (PBMCs). This CDR3 reads CASTPDGNDGNTIYF. DNA of the CDR3: TGTGCCAGCACCCCCGACGGGAACGACGGAAACACCATATATTTT.